The text below deals with one T cell receptor beta chain. The entry originates in a study of blood T cell repertoires in COVID-19. Trimming left V 1 base short and J 7 bases short, with 12 bases between. The CDR3 extends over 13 amino acids. Per germline, CDR1 SGHRS and CDR2 YFSETQ. Recruited during active infection, patients (from Seattle) were subsequently followed longitudinally. Here immunoSEQ multiplex PCR was the method, and the copy in TCRdb shows in-frame clones only, minus some. This table has some 400,000 clones, 80% to 90% appearing once. The specimen sequenced was peripheral blood. V gene TRBV5-1 combines with J gene TRBJ2-7, with D possibly TRBD2 on 5 matching bases. The TCR sequence derives from a young woman with COVID-19, enrolled during active disease. CDR3 in amino acids: CASSLRPPGEQYF. The DNA for the CDR3 is TGCGCCAGCAGCTTGCGGCCCCCGGGGGAGCAGTACTTC.